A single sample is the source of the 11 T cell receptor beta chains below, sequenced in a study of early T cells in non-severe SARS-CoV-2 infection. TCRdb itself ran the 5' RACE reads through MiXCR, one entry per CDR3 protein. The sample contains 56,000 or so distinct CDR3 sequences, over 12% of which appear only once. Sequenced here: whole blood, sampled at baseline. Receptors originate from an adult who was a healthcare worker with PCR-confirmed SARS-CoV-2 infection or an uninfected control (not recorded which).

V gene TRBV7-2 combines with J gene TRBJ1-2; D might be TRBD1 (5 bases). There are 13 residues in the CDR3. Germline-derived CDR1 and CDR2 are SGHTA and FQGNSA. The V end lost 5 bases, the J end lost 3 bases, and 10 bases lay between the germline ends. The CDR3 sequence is CASSTGADYGYTF. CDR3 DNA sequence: TGTGCCAGCAGCACCGGGGCCGACTATGGCTACACCTTC.

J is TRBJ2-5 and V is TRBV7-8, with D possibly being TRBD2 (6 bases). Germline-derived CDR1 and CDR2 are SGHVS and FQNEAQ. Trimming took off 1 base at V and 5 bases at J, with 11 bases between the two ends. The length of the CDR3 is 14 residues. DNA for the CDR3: TGTGCCAGCAGCTTAGTTCGAGCGGGTGAGACCCAGTACTTC. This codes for CASSLVRAGETQYF.

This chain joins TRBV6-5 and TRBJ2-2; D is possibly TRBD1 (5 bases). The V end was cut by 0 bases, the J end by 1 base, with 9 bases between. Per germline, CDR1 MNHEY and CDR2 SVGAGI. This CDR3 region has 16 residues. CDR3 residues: CASSYSKGENTGELFF. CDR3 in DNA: TGTGCCAGCAGTTACTCGAAAGGGGAGAACACCGGGGAGCTGTTTTTT.

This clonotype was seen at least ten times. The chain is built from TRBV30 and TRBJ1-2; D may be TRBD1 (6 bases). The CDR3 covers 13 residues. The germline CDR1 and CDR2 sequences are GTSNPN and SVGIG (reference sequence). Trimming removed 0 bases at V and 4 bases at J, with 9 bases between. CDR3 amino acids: CAWSVQGTYGYTF. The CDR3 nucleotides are TGTGCCTGGAGTGTACAGGGAACCTATGGCTACACCTTC.

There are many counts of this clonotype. CDR3 nucleotide sequence: TGTGCCAGCAGTGAAACTAGCGGAAGGAGGCACAATGAGCAGTTCTTC. Encoded protein: CASSETSGRRHNEQFF. The V and J genes are TRBV2 and TRBJ2-1, with 8 bases fitting TRBD2. The CDR3 runs 16 residues. Germline CDR1 reads SNHLY; CDR2 reads FYNNEI. The junction had 8 bases not matched to a gene; V was cut back by 2 bases and J by 5 bases.

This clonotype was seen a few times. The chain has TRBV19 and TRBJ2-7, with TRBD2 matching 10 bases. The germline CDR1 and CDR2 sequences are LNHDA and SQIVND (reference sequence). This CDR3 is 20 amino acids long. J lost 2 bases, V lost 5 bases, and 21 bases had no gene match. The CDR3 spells CASSETSTGLAIYRPYEQYF. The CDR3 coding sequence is TGTGCCAGTAGTGAAACCTCAACGGGACTAGCGATATACCGACCCTACGAGCAGTACTTC.

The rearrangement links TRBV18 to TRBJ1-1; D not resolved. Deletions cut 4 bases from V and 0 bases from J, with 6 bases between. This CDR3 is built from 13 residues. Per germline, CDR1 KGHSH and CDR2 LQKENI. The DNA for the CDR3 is TGTGCCAGCTCACGGAGGGTGAACACTGAAGCTTTCTTT. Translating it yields CASSRRVNTEAFF.

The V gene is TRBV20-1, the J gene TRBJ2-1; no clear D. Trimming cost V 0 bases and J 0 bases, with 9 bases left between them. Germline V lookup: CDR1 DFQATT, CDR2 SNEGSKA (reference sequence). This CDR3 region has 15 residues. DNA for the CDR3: TGCAGTGCTAGAGATGGGCCGGGCTCCTACAATGAGCAGTTCTTC. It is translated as CSARDGPGSYNEQFF.

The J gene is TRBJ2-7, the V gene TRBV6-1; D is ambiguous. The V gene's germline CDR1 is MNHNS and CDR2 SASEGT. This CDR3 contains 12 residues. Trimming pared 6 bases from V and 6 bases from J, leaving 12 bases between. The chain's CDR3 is CASSSPVGEQYF. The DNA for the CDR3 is TGTGCCAGCAGCTCTCCGGTCGGCGAGCAGTACTTC.

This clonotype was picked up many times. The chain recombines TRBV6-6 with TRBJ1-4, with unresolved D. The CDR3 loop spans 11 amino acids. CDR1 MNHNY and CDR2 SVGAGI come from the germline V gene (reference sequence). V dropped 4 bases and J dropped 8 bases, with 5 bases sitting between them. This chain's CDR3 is CASSFREKLFF. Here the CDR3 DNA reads TGTGCCAGCAGTTTTCGGGAAAAACTGTTTTTT.

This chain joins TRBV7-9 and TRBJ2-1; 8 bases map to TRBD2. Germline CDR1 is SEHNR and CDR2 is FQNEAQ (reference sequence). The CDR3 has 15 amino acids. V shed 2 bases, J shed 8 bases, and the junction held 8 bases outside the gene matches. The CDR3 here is CASSLTAGGFHEQFF. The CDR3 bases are TGTGCCAGCAGCTTAACTGCGGGAGGTTTCCATGAGCAGTTCTTC.